The 28 T cell receptor beta chains presented below share a single source sample, sequenced in a study of graft-versus-host responses after intestinal transplantation (dated by TCRdb to the early 2020s). These receptors have no identified antigens. The time point label, read with the paper, signifies: cells obtained before transplantation from donor or recipient. The library was produced with the immunoSEQ multiplex PCR assay. Here the immuneACCESS table is served through TCRdb, limited to in-frame sequences with V and J called. Missing clones are a known gap in these copies; in checked studies unresolved V genes cover under half, and the rest lacks a known reason. The sample data list approximately 85,000 clones, and under 95% of these were observed just once. The top ten constitute 7.6% of the sample. Here the sequenced sample was unstimulated CD8+ T cells sorted from spleen or lymph node cells, taken before transplant. The receptors come from a human donor who was the organ donor for an intestinal transplant.

The chain recombines TRBV6-5 with TRBJ1-5, with D possibly being TRBD1 (5 bases). V was clipped by 6 bases and J by 7 bases, with 13 bases between them. Germline loops: CDR1 MNHEY, CDR2 SVGAGI. The CDR3 is 13 amino acids. The CDR3 DNA reads as TGTGCCAGCAGCCCCAGGGAAGGCCAGCCCCAGCATTTT. This sequence encodes CASSPREGQPQHF.

The chain combines TRBV16 with TRBJ1-5; D is ambiguous. Deletions cut 3 bases from V and 10 bases from J, with 16 bases between. CDR1 is KGHSY, CDR2 FQNENV, per germline. This CDR3 comprises 14 residues. CDR3 nucleotides: TGTGCCAGCAGCCATCCTGGGGATCCTCTTCCCCAGCATTTT. Its translation: CASSHPGDPLPQHF.

CDR3 amino acids: CASSLSGTNQPQHF. The CDR3 DNA reads TGTGCCAGCAGCTTATCAGGGACCAATCAGCCCCAGCATTTT. The rearrangement joins TRBV5-4 to TRBJ1-5; D might be TRBD1 (5 bases). Trimming stripped 2 bases from V and 3 bases from J, with 9 bases between. This CDR3 has 14 residues. Germline V gene sequence: CDR1 SGHNT, CDR2 YYREEE (reference sequence). Together with reference TRBV5-4 and TRBJ1-5, the CDR3 gives the full variable domain: ETGVTQSPTHLIKTRGQQVTLRCSSQSGHNTVSWYQQALGQGPQFIFQYYREEENGRGNFPPRFSGLQFPNYSSELNVNALELDDSALYLCASSLSGTNQPQHFGDGTRLSIL.

The chain combines TRBV5-6 with TRBJ1-1; perhaps TRBD1 as D (5 bases). Germline lookup yields CDR1 SGHDT and CDR2 YYEEEE. The CDR3 extends over 14 amino acids. V lost 0 bases and J lost 6, with 12 bases in between. The CDR3 sequence: CASSLAGLGSEAFF. The CDR3 DNA sequence: TGTGCCAGCAGCTTGGCAGGGCTAGGCTCTGAAGCTTTCTTT.

Worth noting for this clone: Likely a read error: the CDR3 ends without its conserved phenylalanine or tryptophan. The rearrangement uses TRBV7-8 and TRBJ1-2; D perhaps matches TRBD1 (6 bases). The CDR3 length is 16 residues. With 1 base removed from V and 5 bases from J, the gap between germline ends came to 17 bases. Looked up from germline, CDR1 is SGHVS and CDR2 is FQNEAQ. CDR3 DNA sequence: TGTGCCAGCAGCTTAGAGGCGGAGACAGGCGGATATGGCTACACCCTC. It encodes CASSLEAETGGYGYTL.

The chain uses TRBV25-1 and TRBJ2-3; a weak D match, TRBD2 (6 bases). Trimming cost V 6 bases and J 4 bases, with 11 bases left between them. Germline V gene sequence: CDR1 MGHDK, CDR2 SYGVNS. CDR3 length: 13 amino acids. The CDR3 nucleotides are TGTGCCAGCAGGGGGGGTACGGCAGATACGCAGTATTTT. Protein product: CASRGGTADTQYF. Looking up the rest from reference TRBV25-1 and TRBJ2-3 gives the full variable domain: EADIYQTPRYLVIGTGKKITLECSQTMGHDKMYWYQQDPGMELHLIHYSYGVNSTEKGDLSSESTVSRIRTEHFPLTLESARPSHTSQYLCASRGGTADTQYFGPGTRLTVL.

V is TRBV9 and J is TRBJ2-5; D is uncertain. This CDR3 spans 18 amino acids. Germline CDR1 SGDLS, CDR2 YYNGEE. The V gene lost 0 bases and the J gene lost 0 bases, with 18 bases spanning the gap. Here the CDR3 reads CASSVGPQTINYQETQYF. Here the CDR3 DNA reads TGTGCCAGCAGCGTAGGGCCGCAGACGATTAACTACCAAGAGACCCAGTACTTC.

On this clone: At one boundary the junction diverges from the germline segment, which might be a read error. The chain links TRBV9 to TRBJ2-1; unclear D gene. From germline, CDR1 is SGDLS and CDR2 YYNGEE. The CDR3 has 11 amino acids. The CDR3 loop is CASSGDNEQFF. The CDR3 coding sequence is TGTGCCAGCAGCGGTGACAACGAGCAGTTCTTC.

The CDR3 reads CASSAAGGPADTQYF. The CDR3 DNA reads as TGTGCCAGCAGCGCCGCGGGAGGGCCGGCAGATACGCAGTATTTT. This chain joins TRBV7-6 and TRBJ2-3; 9 bases align to TRBD2. Germline loops: CDR1 SGHVS, CDR2 FNYEAQ. The junction had 7 bases not matched to a gene; V was cut back by 5 bases and J by 4 bases. The CDR3 loop spans 15 amino acids. Full variable domain (remainder filled in from reference TRBV7-6 and TRBJ2-3): GAGVSQSPRYKVTKRGQDVALRCDPISGHVSLYWYRQALGQGPEFLTYFNYEAQQDKSGLPNDRFSAERPEGSISTLTIQRTEQRDSAMYRCASSAAGGPADTQYFGPGTRLTVL.

The chain employs TRBV5-1 and TRBJ2-5; no clear D. Per germline, CDR1 SGHRS and CDR2 YFSETQ. CDR3 size: 13 residues. The V end was cut by 2 bases, the J end by 4 bases, with 9 bases between. The CDR3 reads CASSFTAVETQYF. The DNA for the CDR3 is TGCGCCAGCAGCTTTACGGCGGTAGAGACCCAGTACTTC.

The chain employs TRBV11-2 and TRBJ2-7; D is undetermined. The CDR3 runs 13 residues. CDR1 is SGHAT, CDR2 FQNNGV, per germline. Trimming removed 1 base at V and 2 bases at J, with 6 bases between. The CDR3 reads CASSLASTYEQYF. The CDR3 nucleotides are TGTGCCAGCAGCTTAGCTTCCACCTACGAGCAGTACTTC.

This clone was picked up a small number of times. The gene calls are TRBV10-3 and TRBJ2-7; 7 bases align to TRBD1. This CDR3 contains 16 residues. The junction had 6 bases not matched to a gene; V was cut back by 0 bases and J by 1 base. Germline assignment: CDR1 ENHRY and CDR2 SYGVKD. The CDR3 reads CAISESYDRASYEQYF. CDR3 nucleotides: TGTGCCATCAGTGAGTCCTACGACAGGGCTTCCTACGAGCAGTACTTC.

The rearrangement uses TRBV11-3 and TRBJ1-6, with D tentatively TRBD1 (5 bases). CDR1 and CDR2 (germline): SGHNT, YENEEA. V was pared by 3 bases and J by 9 bases, with 15 bases between. The CDR3 loop spans 15 amino acids. The DNA of the CDR3 is TGTGCCAGCAGCTTTACCGGGACGGCCGGTTCACCCCTCCACTTT. Amino acid sequence: CASSFTGTAGSPLHF.

A single count supports this clone. The CDR3 region has the DNA TGTGCCAGCAGCCCGCCGGGCGGCGAGCAGTACTTC. Translated: CASSPPGGEQYF. The chain is built from TRBV13 and TRBJ2-7; D call uncertain. CDR1 and CDR2 from the germline V gene are PRHDT and FYEKMQ (reference sequence). This CDR3 contains 12 residues. Deletions cut 5 bases from V and 6 bases from J, with 11 bases between. The variable domain in full, with the rest retrieved from reference TRBV13 and TRBJ2-7, is AAGVIQSPRHLIKEKRETATLKCYPIPRHDTVYWYQQGPGQDPQFLISFYEKMQSDKGSIPDRFSAQQFSDYHSELNMSSLELGDSALYFCASSPPGGEQYFGPGTRLTVT.

The chain joins TRBV14 to TRBJ1-2; the D gene is possibly TRBD1 (6 bases). Per the germline V gene, CDR1 is SGHDN and CDR2 is FVKESK. The CDR3 runs to 15 residues. Trimming cost V 6 bases and J 3 bases, with 17 bases left between them. The chain's CDR3 is CASSHFTGSDYGYTF. The CDR3 region has the DNA TGTGCCAGCAGTCATTTCACAGGGTCGGACTATGGCTACACCTTC. Full variable domain (remainder filled in from reference TRBV14 and TRBJ1-2): EAGVTQFPSHSVIEKGQTVTLRCDPISGHDNLYWYRRVMGKEIKFLLHFVKESKQDESGMPNNRFLAERTGGTYSTLKVQPAELEDSGVYFCASSHFTGSDYGYTFGSGTRLTVV.

The gene calls are TRBV4-1 and TRBJ2-1, with D unclear. Trimming removed 0 bases at V and 10 bases at J, with 10 bases between. Germline CDR1 reads MGHRA; CDR2 reads YSYEKL. This CDR3 comprises 13 residues. The CDR3: CASSQDSTLEQFF. The CDR3 DNA reads as TGCGCCAGCAGCCAAGATTCTACCCTGGAGCAGTTCTTC.

CDR3: CASSYSRGRTKNIQYF. CDR3 coding DNA: TGTGCCAGCAGTTACTCGAGAGGCAGGACCAAAAACATTCAGTACTTC. V gene TRBV6-6 combines with J gene TRBJ2-4; D not certain. CDR1 MNHNY and CDR2 SVGAGI come from the germline V gene (reference sequence). The CDR3 sequence is 16 residues long. V dropped 0 bases and J dropped 2 bases, with 11 bases sitting between them.

The V gene is TRBV4-1, the J gene TRBJ2-1; D unclear. CDR3 length: 15 amino acids. CDR1 MGHRA and CDR2 YSYEKL come from the germline V gene. V lost 0 bases to trimming and J lost 3 bases, with 9 bases between them. The CDR3: CASSQEVGVYNEQFF. The CDR3 region has the DNA TGCGCCAGCAGCCAAGAGGTTGGGGTCTACAATGAGCAGTTCTTC.

The chain couples TRBV7-8 to TRBJ2-3; no reliable D call. Trimming took 5 bases from V and 4 from J, leaving 13 bases between them. This CDR3 contains 14 residues. Germline values: CDR1 SGHVS, CDR2 FQNEAQ. The CDR3 DNA sequence: TGTGCCAGCAGCCGAACCGTGACCCCAGATACGCAGTATTTT. This translates into CASSRTVTPDTQYF.

The J gene is TRBJ2-3, the V gene TRBV27; 8 bases are a match to TRBD2. V lost 7 bases and J lost 2; bases outside the gene matches: 11. CDR1 MNHEY and CDR2 SMNVEV come from the germline V gene (reference sequence). The CDR3 has 16 amino acids. Here the CDR3 reads CASTVLAGGLTDTQYF. In nucleotides, the CDR3 is TGTGCCAGCACAGTTTTGGCGGGGGGACTCACAGATACGCAGTATTTT.

The V gene is TRBV5-1, the J gene TRBJ2-3; TRBD1 agrees at 9 bases. The CDR3 has 14 amino acids. Germline V gene lookup returns CDR1 SGHRS and CDR2 YFSETQ. Losses at the gene ends were 4 bases for V and 6 bases for J; bases not matched to a gene: 6. The CDR3 loop reads CASSVGTGHDTQYF. CDR3 nucleotides: TGCGCCAGCAGCGTAGGGACAGGGCACGATACGCAGTATTTT.

V is TRBV7-3 and J is TRBJ2-3; D might be TRBD2 (7 bases). Germline lookup yields CDR1 SGHTA and CDR2 FQGTGA. The CDR3 sequence is 15 residues long. Trimming shortened V by 2 bases and J by 4 bases, and 13 bases separated the two germline ends. The CDR3, as DNA: TGTGCCAGCAGCTTATTAGGGGGGGCAGCAGATACGCAGTATTTT. Residues: CASSLLGGAADTQYF.

The chain joins TRBV5-1 to TRBJ2-1; D uncertain. Per germline, CDR1 SGHRS and CDR2 YFSETQ. CDR3 length: 15 amino acids. The germline V and J ends were trimmed by 0 bases and 0 bases, with 7 bases remaining between them. CDR3 bases: TGCGCCAGCAGCTTGGAACCAGACTCCTACAATGAGCAGTTCTTC. Residues: CASSLEPDSYNEQFF.

This chain connects TRBV2 to TRBJ1-1; 9 bases line up with TRBD1. With V trimmed by 2 bases and J by 13 bases, 8 bases remained unmatched. The CDR3 consists of 13 residues. In germline, CDR1 is SNHLY, CDR2 FYNNEI. As DNA, the CDR3 is TGTGCCAGCAGTGAACCCGGGACAGGGTATTTTTTCTTT. It yields the protein CASSEPGTGYFFF.

V gene TRBV4-1 combines with J gene TRBJ1-6; D call uncertain. Trimming took off 3 bases at V and 9 bases at J, with 12 bases between the two ends. CDR3 length: 14 residues. Germline CDR1 reads MGHRA; CDR2 reads YSYEKL. In DNA form, the CDR3 reads TGCGCCAGCAGCCAGGGTAGGACCGCTTCACCCCTCCACTTT. Protein sequence: CASSQGRTASPLHF.

This clone turned up a few times. This chain connects TRBV7-9 to TRBJ2-1; the D gene could be TRBD1 or TRBD2 (6 bases each). V was pared by 6 bases and J by 7 bases, with 13 bases between. The germline V gene has CDR1 SEHNR and CDR2 FQNEAQ (reference sequence). CDR3 length: 13 amino acids. The CDR3 spells CASRRGEWNEQFF. The CDR3 bases are TGTGCCAGCAGGAGGGGGGAGTGGAATGAGCAGTTCTTC.

The chain recombines TRBV6-5 with TRBJ2-7; D is ambiguous. Germline V gene lookup returns CDR1 MNHEY and CDR2 SVGAGI. The CDR3 consists of 11 residues. Trimming took off 5 bases at V and 3 bases at J, with 5 bases between the two ends. CDR3 sequence: CASSEGYEQYF. For the CDR3, the DNA is TGTGCCAGCAGTGAAGGCTACGAGCAGTACTTC.

The J gene is TRBJ1-2, the V gene TRBV5-8; D uncertain. CDR3 size: 14 residues. Germline loops: CDR1 SGHTS, CDR2 YDEGEE. V lost 5 bases and J lost 4, with 15 bases in between. CDR3 in DNA: TGTGCCAGCAGGCCCCTCACAAAGTCCTATGGCTACACCTTC. Translation: CASRPLTKSYGYTF.